This entry concerns a single T cell receptor beta chain. The age range of participants was about 18 to 100 years, with residence in 20 to 25 US areas. Recovered status applied to Cohort 3 donors who had two consecutive negative PCRs. It also applied to those with clearance or with symptom resolution. TCRdb keeps only in-frame clones here, not all; method: immunoSEQ multiplex PCR. Among under 350,000 clones, roughly 86% were seen once, and the ten largest hold under 2.5%. This entry is derived from a study of blood T cell repertoires in COVID-19. In the study overall: Some COVID-19 samples were acute and others convalescent; all came from the United States, Italy and Spain. The analysed material was cDNA or gDNA that came from T cells, B-cell-depleted T cells, or PBMCs.

CDR3 length equals 12 residues. Trimming left V 9 bases short and J 4 bases short, with 12 bases between. The germline V gene encodes CDR1 MDHEN and CDR2 SYDVKM. The sample consisted of PBMCs or T cells enriched from blood (not recorded which). The TCR was taken from a woman aged 60 to 75 who had recovered from COVID-19. V and J are TRBV28 and TRBJ1-2; D gene uncertain. DNA of the CDR3: TGTGCCAGTTGGGTTCTAGGCTATGGCTACACCTTC. Protein product: CASWVLGYGYTF.